These 14 T cell receptor beta chains came from one sample sequenced in a study of T cell changes during pregnancy in multiple sclerosis. Profiled with immunoSEQ multiplex PCR; TCRdb holds only in-frame clones, not every one. The sample carries tens of thousands of clones, approximately 90% recorded once. The starting material was peripheral blood, obtained after pregnancy. These receptors were obtained from a female donor in good health, enrolled as a control in a pregnancy study.

The chain couples TRBV5-1 to TRBJ2-1; D ambiguous. This CDR3 spans 16 amino acids. Trimming took off 0 bases at V and 4 bases at J, with 14 bases between the two ends. Per the germline V gene, CDR1 is SGHRS and CDR2 is YFSETQ. CDR3 residues: CASSLAGKEHYNEQFF. In DNA, the CDR3 is TGCGCCAGCAGCTTGGCCGGTAAAGAGCATTACAATGAGCAGTTCTTC.

V and J are TRBV6-5 and TRBJ2-7; the match to TRBD2 covers 13 bases. This CDR3 spans 15 amino acids. J gave up 5 bases and V 4 bases, and 5 bases lay outside the gene matches. Looked up from germline, CDR1 is MNHEY and CDR2 is SVGAGI. This chain's CDR3 is CASSSLAGGPHEQYF. As DNA, the CDR3 is TGTGCCAGCAGTTCACTAGCGGGAGGGCCCCACGAGCAGTACTTC.

The chain links TRBV6-5 to TRBJ2-7; 9 bases align to TRBD1. The CDR3 has 15 amino acids. With V trimmed by 5 bases and J by 4 bases, 9 bases remained unmatched. Germline CDR1 reads MNHEY; CDR2 reads SVGAGI. Here the CDR3 reads CASSVSGTGRYEQYF. DNA of the CDR3: TGTGCCAGCAGTGTCTCCGGGACAGGGCGATACGAGCAGTACTTC.

The J gene is TRBJ2-7, the V gene TRBV19; 7 bases line up with TRBD1. CDR1 and CDR2 from the germline V gene are LNHDA and SQIVND (reference sequence). The CDR3 is made up of 13 amino acids. V shed 4 bases and J 2 bases; nucleotides not matched to a gene: 2. CDR3 in DNA: TGTGCCAGTAGTACAGGGGGAGCCTACGAGCAGTACTTC. Translating it yields CASSTGGAYEQYF. The entire variable domain, with the rest obtained from reference TRBV19 and TRBJ2-7, is as follows: DGGITQSPKYLFRKEGQNVTLSCEQNLNHDAMYWYRQDPGQGLRLIYYSQIVNDFQKGDIAEGYSVSREKKESFPLTVTSAQKNPTAFYLCASSTGGAYEQYFGPGTRLTVT.

V is TRBV6-5 and J is TRBJ2-2, with D perhaps TRBD1 (6 bases). Germline CDR1 and CDR2: MNHEY and SVGAGI. The CDR3 runs 14 residues. V lost 5 bases, J lost 4 bases, and 11 bases lay in between. CDR3: CASSTQGSTGELFF. The CDR3 DNA follows: TGTGCCAGCAGTACTCAGGGGAGCACCGGGGAGCTGTTTTTT.

The rearrangement joins TRBV5-1 to TRBJ2-1; TRBD1 matches 8 bases. This CDR3 has 16 amino acids. Germline CDR1 and CDR2: SGHRS and YFSETQ. Trimming at V came to 3 bases and at J to 5 bases, leaving 10 bases not matched to a gene. CDR3 protein: CASSSSGGTLNNEQFF. The CDR3 DNA follows: TGCGCCAGCAGCTCATCAGGGGGCACCTTAAACAATGAGCAGTTCTTC.

This chain joins TRBV2 and TRBJ2-4; 14 nucleotides line up with TRBD2. The V segment lost 5 bases and the J segment 1 base; nucleotides outside the gene matches: 10. Germline V gene lookup returns CDR1 SNHLY and CDR2 FYNNEI. This CDR3 spans 19 amino acids. The chain's CDR3 is CASSTAGTSGSPAKNIQYF. CDR3 DNA: TGTGCCAGCAGTACAGCCGGGACTAGCGGGAGCCCTGCCAAAAACATTCAGTACTTC.

V is TRBV9 and J is TRBJ1-4; D is possibly TRBD1 (6 bases). Per germline, CDR1 SGDLS and CDR2 YYNGEE. The CDR3 extends over 14 amino acids. V lost 0 bases and J 7 bases, leaving 10 bases between the germline ends. CDR3 in amino acids: CASSVGAGAEKLFF. CDR3 sequence (DNA): TGTGCCAGCAGCGTAGGGGCGGGGGCTGAAAAACTGTTTTTT.

The chain is built from TRBV19 and TRBJ1-2; 9 nucleotides align to TRBD1. The CDR3 has 15 amino acids. J was trimmed by 2 bases and V by 3 bases; bases with no gene match: 4. Per the germline V gene, CDR1 is LNHDA and CDR2 is SQIVND (reference sequence). The CDR3: CASSMDGTGNYGYTF. As DNA, the CDR3 is TGTGCCAGTAGTATGGATGGGACAGGGAACTATGGCTACACCTTC.

This chain joins TRBV19 and TRBJ1-4, with 9 bases matching TRBD1. The CDR3 consists of 14 residues. Germline loops: CDR1 LNHDA, CDR2 SQIVND (reference sequence). J was trimmed by 12 bases and V by 3 bases; bases with no gene match: 8. CDR3: CASSIRTGVRELFF. CDR3 DNA sequence: TGTGCCAGTAGTATTCGGACAGGGGTAAGGGAACTGTTTTTT.

The chain joins TRBV25-1 to TRBJ2-7, with 8 bases identical to TRBD1. Germline assignment: CDR1 MGHDK and CDR2 SYGVNS. The CDR3 sequence is 13 residues long. Losses at the gene ends were 6 bases for V and 7 bases for J; bases not matched to a gene: 8. Here the CDR3 reads CASSDRGLGEQYF. CDR3 coding DNA: TGTGCCAGCAGCGACAGGGGACTCGGAGAGCAGTACTTC.

The chain combines TRBV5-1 with TRBJ1-2; perhaps TRBD1 as D (5 bases). The CDR3 has 15 residues. The germline V and J ends were trimmed by 3 bases and 6 bases, with 18 bases remaining between them. The germline V gene encodes CDR1 SGHRS and CDR2 YFSETQ. The CDR3 DNA sequence: TGCGCCAGCAGCTCGCGGGGGGGGGTGAGAGATGGCTACACCTTC. Amino acid sequence: CASSSRGGVRDGYTF.

Here the CDR3 reads CASRGGLGQPQHF. CDR3 sequence (DNA): TGTGCCAGCAGGGGGGGTTTGGGGCAGCCCCAGCATTTT. This chain links TRBV7-2 with TRBJ1-5, with D maybe TRBD1 (5 bases). CDR1 and CDR2 from the germline V gene are SGHTA and FQGNSA. Trimming pared 6 bases from V and 7 bases from J, leaving 13 bases between. The CDR3 spans 13 residues.

The rearrangement uses TRBV7-8 and TRBJ2-2; 7 nucleotides align to TRBD1. CDR1 is SGHVS, CDR2 FQNEAQ, per germline. CDR3 length: 15 amino acids. V lost 2 bases to trimming and J lost 0 bases; unmatched junction nucleotides: 0. The CDR3 here is CASSLQGANTGELFF. The CDR3 DNA is TGTGCCAGCAGCTTACAGGGGGCGAACACCGGGGAGCTGTTTTTT.